Here is one T cell receptor (beta chain) with its context. This sample was included in a study of cytomegalovirus exposure and HLA in healthy donors. PCR was performed using 60 Vbeta and 13 Jbeta primers. Data came from immunoSEQ multiplex PCR; TCRdb stores just in-frame clones and leaves some out. The sample yields 120,000 or so clones, 77% seen once. V lost 1 base, J lost 2 bases, and 20 bases lay in between. Per germline, CDR1 KGHSH and CDR2 LQKENI. The CDR3 covers 18 residues. The sequencing input was PBMCs. This receptor was obtained from a man in his fifties in good health and CMV-seropositive. The V gene is TRBV18, the J gene TRBJ1-2; no reliable D call. The CDR3 coding sequence is TGTGCCAGCTCACCACAAGATCCCGACATCCGAACAAACTATGGCTACACCTTC. Protein: CASSPQDPDIRTNYGYTF.